The table lists the clone carrying this T cell receptor (beta chain) with many counts. The antigen remains undetermined. The data derive from a study of T cell repertoires in cytomegalovirus infection. As for the study in general: CMV infection and matching HLA type were both indicated by public TCR beta signatures. Study-level results: In two of eight donors, the top clonotype was HLA-C-restricted CMV-specific. Cumulated frequencies of public TCR beta families served to identify carriers of CMV plus the relevant HLA.

TCRdb used MiXCR to reprocess the reads, holding one entry per CDR3 protein. Among 450,000 to 600,000 distinct CDR3 sequences listed, roughly 12% were seen once. The CDR3 loop spans 10 amino acids. CDR1 is SNHLY and CDR2 is FYNNEI in the germline V gene. V lost 4 bases, J lost 13 bases, and 10 bases lay in between. This TCR came from a human donor in good health (CMV status not recorded). Some clones in this sample may be carry-over from other donors' samples. Sequenced: PBMCs. This chain links TRBV2 with TRBJ1-2, with D possibly TRBD1 on 5 matching bases. The CDR3 nucleotides read TGTGCCAGCAGTGGAGGGACGACCACCTTC. Translating it yields CASSGGTTTF. Combining the CDR3 with reference TRBV2 and TRBJ1-2 gives the whole variable domain EPEVTQTPSHQVTQMGQEVILRCVPISNHLYFYWYRQILGQKVEFLVSFYNNEISEKSEIFDDQFSVERPDGSNFTLKIRSTKLEDSAMYFCASSGGTTTFGSGTRLTVV.